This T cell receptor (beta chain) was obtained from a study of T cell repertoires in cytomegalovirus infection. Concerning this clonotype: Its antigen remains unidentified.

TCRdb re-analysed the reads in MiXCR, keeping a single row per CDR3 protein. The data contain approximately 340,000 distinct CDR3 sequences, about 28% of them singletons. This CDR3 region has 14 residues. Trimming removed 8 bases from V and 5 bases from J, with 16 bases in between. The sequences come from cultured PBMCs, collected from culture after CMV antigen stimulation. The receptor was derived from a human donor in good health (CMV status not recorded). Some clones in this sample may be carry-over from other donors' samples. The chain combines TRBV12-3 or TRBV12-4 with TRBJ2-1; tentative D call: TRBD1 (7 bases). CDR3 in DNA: TGTGCCAGCGCAGGTCTCAGGGGGGACAATGAGCAGTTCTTC. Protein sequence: CASAGLRGDNEQFF.